The 5 T cell receptor beta chains given below trace back to one sample, sequenced in a study of blood T cell repertoires in COVID-19. Some clones are missing from TCRdb's copy, which holds only in-frame ones; the method was immunoSEQ multiplex PCR. The sample carries 65,000 to 75,000 clones, roughly 90% recorded once. Sequencing used peripheral blood. The receptor source for this set is a man aged 45-65 years with acute or convalescent COVID-19.

The genes are TRBV28 and TRBJ2-1; 11 bases fit TRBD1. This CDR3 is 15 amino acids long. Per germline, CDR1 MDHEN and CDR2 SYDVKM. With V trimmed by 3 bases and J by 10 bases, 8 bases remained unmatched. CDR3 in amino acids: CASSLGDRGNGEQFF. In DNA form, the CDR3 reads TGTGCCAGCAGTTTGGGGGACAGGGGGAATGGGGAGCAGTTCTTC.

The V and J genes are TRBV7-2 and TRBJ2-3; 7 positions agree with TRBD2. Unmatched junction bases numbered 5, after V lost 0 bases and J lost 5 bases. CDR3 size: 15 residues. The germline CDR1 and CDR2 sequences are SGHTA and FQGNSA. DNA of the CDR3: TGTGCCAGCAGCTTAGCGGGAGGGAGTCAAGATACGCAGTATTTT. This sequence encodes CASSLAGGSQDTQYF.

The chain couples TRBV28 to TRBJ1-2; D call uncertain. Per germline, CDR1 MDHEN and CDR2 SYDVKM. There are 13 residues in the CDR3. The V gene lost 1 base and the J gene lost 2 bases, with 5 bases spanning the gap. The chain's CDR3 is CASSLSANYGYTF. The CDR3 DNA is TGTGCCAGCAGTTTATCTGCGAACTATGGCTACACCTTC.

CDR3 DNA sequence: TGTGCCAGCAGCTTTTCGGGTCTTCCGATTGTGGCCCAGTACTTC. It specifies CASSFSGLPIVAQYF. The chain uses TRBV7-9 and TRBJ2-5, with no clear D. The germline V gene has CDR1 SEHNR and CDR2 FQNEAQ (reference sequence). The CDR3 has 15 residues. V lost 3 bases, J lost 9 bases, and 20 bases lay in between.

The V call is TRBV7-9, the J call TRBJ2-5, with a tentative D call TRBD2 (5 bases). CDR1 is SEHNR, CDR2 FQNEAQ, per germline (reference sequence). V lost 5 bases and J 2 bases, leaving 15 bases between the germline ends. The CDR3 has 15 residues. This chain's CDR3 is CASSPLEAAQETQYF. The CDR3 DNA is TGTGCCAGCAGCCCATTGGAGGCAGCGCAAGAGACCCAGTACTTC.